This TCR beta chain appears in the sequencing data of a study of shared clonotypes between healthy human individuals. Across the whole study: Each donor contributed plates that comprised three CD4 naive, three CD4 memory, two CD8 naive and one CD8 memory.

Details on this clone: The antigen is undetermined.

Recent vaccinations or acute infections were absent in the healthy HIV-negative adult donors. The CDR3 runs 14 residues. Germline V gene data show CDR1 as MRHNA and CDR2 as SNTAGT. V shed 6 bases and J 7 bases; nucleotides not matched to a gene: 6. Study-wide findings and caveats: Among non-shared clonotypes, generation probabilities were lower than among those shared by all four donors.

Assay: immunoSEQ multiplex PCR; the TCRdb copy retains only in-frame clones and omits some. The sample comprises approximately 1,500,000 clones, around 98% of which are singletons, and less than 0.55% rests with the top ten. Sequenced: naive CD4+ T cells sorted from blood. As for subset: CD45RA+ positively selected. The sequence was collected from a young man in good health. The rearrangement links TRBV6-4 to TRBJ2-1; 10 bases line up with TRBD2. The CDR3 spells CASRTSGIGNEQFF. The CDR3 DNA reads TGTGCCAGCAGAACTAGCGGGATTGGTAATGAGCAGTTCTTC.